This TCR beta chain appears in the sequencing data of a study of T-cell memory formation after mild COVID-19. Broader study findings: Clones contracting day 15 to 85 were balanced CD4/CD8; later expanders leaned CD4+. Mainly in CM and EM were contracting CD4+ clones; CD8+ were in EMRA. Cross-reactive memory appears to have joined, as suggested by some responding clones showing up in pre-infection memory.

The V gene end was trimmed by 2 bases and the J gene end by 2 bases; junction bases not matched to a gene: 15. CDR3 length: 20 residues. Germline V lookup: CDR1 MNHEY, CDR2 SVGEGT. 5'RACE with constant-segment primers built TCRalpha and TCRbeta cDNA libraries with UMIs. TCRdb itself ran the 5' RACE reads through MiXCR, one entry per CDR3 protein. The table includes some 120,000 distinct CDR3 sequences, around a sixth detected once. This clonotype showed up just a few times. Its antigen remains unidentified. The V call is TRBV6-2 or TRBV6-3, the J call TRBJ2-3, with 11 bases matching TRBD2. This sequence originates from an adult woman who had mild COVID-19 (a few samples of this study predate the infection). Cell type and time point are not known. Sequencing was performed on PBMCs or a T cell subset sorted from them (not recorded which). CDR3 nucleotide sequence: TGTGCCAGCAGTTACGATTGGGGGACTAGCGGCACCTCGTCCACAGATACGCAGTATTTT. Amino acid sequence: CASSYDWGTSGTSSTDTQYF.